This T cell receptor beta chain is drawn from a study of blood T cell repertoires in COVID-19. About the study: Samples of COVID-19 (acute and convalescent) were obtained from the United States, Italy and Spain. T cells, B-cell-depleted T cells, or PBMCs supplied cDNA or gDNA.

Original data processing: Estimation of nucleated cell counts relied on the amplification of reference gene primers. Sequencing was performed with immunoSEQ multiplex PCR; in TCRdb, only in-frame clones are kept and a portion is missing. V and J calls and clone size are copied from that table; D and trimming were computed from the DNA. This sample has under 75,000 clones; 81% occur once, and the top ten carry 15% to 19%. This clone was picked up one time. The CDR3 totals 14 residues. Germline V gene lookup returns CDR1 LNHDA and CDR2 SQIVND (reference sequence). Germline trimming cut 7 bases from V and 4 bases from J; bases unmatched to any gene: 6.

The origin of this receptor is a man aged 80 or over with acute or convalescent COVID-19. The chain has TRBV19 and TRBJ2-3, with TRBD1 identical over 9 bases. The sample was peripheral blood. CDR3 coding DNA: TGTGCCAGTACCCCGACAGGGGGGTCAGATACGCAGTATTTT. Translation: CASTPTGGSDTQYF.